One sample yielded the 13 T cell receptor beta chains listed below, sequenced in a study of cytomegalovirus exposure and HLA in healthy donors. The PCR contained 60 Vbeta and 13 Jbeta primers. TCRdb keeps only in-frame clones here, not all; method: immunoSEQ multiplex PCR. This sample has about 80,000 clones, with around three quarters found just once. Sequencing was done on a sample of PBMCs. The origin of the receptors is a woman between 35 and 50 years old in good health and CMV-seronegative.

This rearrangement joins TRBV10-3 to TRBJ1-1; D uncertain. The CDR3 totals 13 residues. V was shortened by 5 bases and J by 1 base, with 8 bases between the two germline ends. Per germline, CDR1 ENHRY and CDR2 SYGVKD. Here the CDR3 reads CAISSLSNTEAFF. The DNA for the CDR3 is TGTGCCATCAGTTCCCTATCGAACACTGAAGCTTTCTTT.

The CDR3: CASSVSGTGSGTEAFF. The DNA of the CDR3 is TGTGCCAGCAGCGTTTCCGGGACAGGGTCGGGGACTGAAGCTTTCTTT. This chain connects TRBV5-8 to TRBJ1-1; 9 bases are shared with TRBD1. J gave up 5 bases and V 4 bases, and 12 bases lay outside the gene matches. Germline V gene data show CDR1 as SGHTS and CDR2 as YDEGEE. CDR3 size: 16 residues.

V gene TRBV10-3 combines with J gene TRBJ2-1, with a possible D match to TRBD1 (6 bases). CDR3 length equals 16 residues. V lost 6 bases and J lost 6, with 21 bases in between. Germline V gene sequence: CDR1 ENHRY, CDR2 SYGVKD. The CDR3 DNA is TGTGCCATCAGAACCGGTGGAGACAGGAGAGCCAATGAGCAGTTCTTC. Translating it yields CAIRTGGDRRANEQFF.

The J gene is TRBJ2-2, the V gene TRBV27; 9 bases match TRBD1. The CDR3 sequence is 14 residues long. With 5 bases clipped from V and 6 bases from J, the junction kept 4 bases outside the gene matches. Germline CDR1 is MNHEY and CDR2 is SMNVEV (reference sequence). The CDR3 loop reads CASSPGQGSGELFF. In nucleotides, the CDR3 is TGTGCCAGCAGTCCGGGACAGGGCTCCGGGGAGCTGTTTTTT.

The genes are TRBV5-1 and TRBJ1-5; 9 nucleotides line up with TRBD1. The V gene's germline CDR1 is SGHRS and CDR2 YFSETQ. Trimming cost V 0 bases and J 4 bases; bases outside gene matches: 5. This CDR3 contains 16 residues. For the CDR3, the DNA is TGCGCCAGCAGCTTGGGGGACAGGGTTGGAAATCAGCCCCAGCATTTT. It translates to CASSLGDRVGNQPQHF.

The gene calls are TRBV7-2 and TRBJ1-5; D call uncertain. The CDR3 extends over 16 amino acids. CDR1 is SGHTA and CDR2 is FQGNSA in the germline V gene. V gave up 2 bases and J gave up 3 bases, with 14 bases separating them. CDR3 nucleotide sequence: TGTGCCAGCAGCTTATTAGGGTTGAGGGTCAATCAGCCCCAGCATTTT. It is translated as CASSLLGLRVNQPQHF. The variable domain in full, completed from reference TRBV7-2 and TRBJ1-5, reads GAGVSQSPSNKVTEKGKDVELRCDPISGHTALYWYRQSLGQGLEFLIYFQGNSAPDKSGLPSDRFSAERTGGSVSTLTIQRTQQEDSAVYLCASSLLGLRVNQPQHFGDGTRLSIL.

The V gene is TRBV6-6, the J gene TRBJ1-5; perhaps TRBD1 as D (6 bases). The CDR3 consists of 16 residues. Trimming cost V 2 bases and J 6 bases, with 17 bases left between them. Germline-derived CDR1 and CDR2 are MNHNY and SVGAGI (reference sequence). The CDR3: CASSYAGVGRGQPQHF. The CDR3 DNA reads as TGTGCCAGCAGTTACGCAGGGGTTGGCCGGGGTCAGCCCCAGCATTTT.

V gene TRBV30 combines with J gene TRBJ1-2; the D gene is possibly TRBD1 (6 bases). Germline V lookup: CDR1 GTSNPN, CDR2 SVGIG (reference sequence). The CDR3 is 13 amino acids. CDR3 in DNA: TGTGCTGTGGGCGAACAGGGTTTATACGGCTACACCTTC. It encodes CAVGEQGLYGYTF.

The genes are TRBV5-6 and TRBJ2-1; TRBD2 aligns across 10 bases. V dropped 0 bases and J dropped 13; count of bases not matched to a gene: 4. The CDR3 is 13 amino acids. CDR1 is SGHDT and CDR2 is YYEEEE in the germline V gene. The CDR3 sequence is CASSLVLAGDQFF. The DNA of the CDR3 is TGTGCCAGCAGCTTGGTTCTAGCGGGAGACCAGTTCTTC.

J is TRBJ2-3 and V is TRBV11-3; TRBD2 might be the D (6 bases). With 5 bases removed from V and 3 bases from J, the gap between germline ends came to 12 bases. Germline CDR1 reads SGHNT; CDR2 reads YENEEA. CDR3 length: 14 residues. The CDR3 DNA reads TGTGCCAGCAGCCGACTAGGCCAAACAGATACGCAGTATTTT. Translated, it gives CASSRLGQTDTQYF.

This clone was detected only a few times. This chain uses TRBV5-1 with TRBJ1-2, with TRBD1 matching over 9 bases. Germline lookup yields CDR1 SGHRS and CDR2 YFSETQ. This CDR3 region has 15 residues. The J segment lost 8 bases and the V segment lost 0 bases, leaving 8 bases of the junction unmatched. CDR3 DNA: TGCGCCAGCAGCTTGGAGGGGGGACAGGGTAAAGGCTACACCTTC. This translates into CASSLEGGQGKGYTF.

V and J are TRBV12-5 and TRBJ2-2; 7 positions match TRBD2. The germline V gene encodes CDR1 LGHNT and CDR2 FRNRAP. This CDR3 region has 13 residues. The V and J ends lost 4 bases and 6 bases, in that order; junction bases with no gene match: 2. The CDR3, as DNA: TGTGCTAGTGGTTCCCGGGGGGCCGGGGAGCTGTTTTTT. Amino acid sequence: CASGSRGAGELFF. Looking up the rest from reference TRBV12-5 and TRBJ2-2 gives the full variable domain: DARVTQTPRHKVTEMGQEVTMRCQPILGHNTVFWYRQTMMQGLELLAYFRNRAPLDDSGMPKDRFSAEMPDATLATLKIQPSEPRDSAVYFCASGSRGAGELFFGEGSRLTVL.

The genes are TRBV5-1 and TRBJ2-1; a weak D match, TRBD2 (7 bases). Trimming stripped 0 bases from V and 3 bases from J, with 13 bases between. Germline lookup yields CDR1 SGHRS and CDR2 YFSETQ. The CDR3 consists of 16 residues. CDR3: CASSLGGGLFYNEQFF. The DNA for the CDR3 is TGCGCCAGCAGCTTGGGGGGGGGCCTCTTCTACAATGAGCAGTTCTTC.